A selection of T cell receptor beta chains follows, all from one sample in a study of T-cell reconstitution after alpha-beta-depleted transplantation in children. TCRdb analysed the PCR reads with MiXCR anew, one entry per CDR3 protein. Found here are around 600,000 distinct CDR3 sequences, under 30% of them singletons; the top ten hold 14%. This sample comprised PBMCs, mostly from graft donor cells, obtained 360 days after TCRalphabeta/CD19-depleted stem cell transplant. The source of these receptors is a boy in the first two years of life who had a stem cell transplant for acute myeloid leukemia, so the T cells may come from the graft donor. The CDR3 runs from the conserved cysteine through the conserved F or W. Clone size is stated in some rows and not others, as once, few, many or a class when expanded.

V,size,CDR3
TRBV5-1,many,CASSFGQANSPLHF
TRBV4-2,few,CASSQEPGLPPRTQYF
TRBV5-1,many,CASSFNPDNSPLHF
TRBV29-1,-,CSVLKSTDTQYF
TRBV4-1,-,CASSQDPGLAAYNEQFF
TRBV20-1,many,CSASPLGAKYEQYF
TRBV7-9,many,CASSLAAGHEQFF
TRBV18,-,CASSPQGGAISGNTIYF
TRBV19,few,CASSPRAPSPTDTQYF
TRBV15,many,CATTLSGQETQYF
TRBV15,-,CATSRDLDTQWRIYGYTF
TRBV4-3,many,CASSQEEWRTGLYNEQFF
TRBV21-1,-,CALRGLGSEAFF
TRBV29-1,many,CSVPIGDTDTQYF
TRBV28,few,CASSPGSWRVDEQFF
TRBV30,few,CAWKREGVPTDTQYF
TRBV6-1,-,CASSPPGTGAEKLFF
TRBV7-2,-,CASSDGPLKTQYF
TRBV6-5,few,CASSYLPAGLTDTQYF
TRBV3-1,few,CASSRDTFFEQYF
TRBV29-1,many,CSVGGEGQPQHF
TRBV29-1,many,CSVGTSYEQYF
TRBV6-5,many,CASSPRDNWRYGYTF
TRBV24-1,-,CATRGRDRERTFF
TRBV20-1,many,CSAPSSGGASYNEQFF
TRBV15,many,CATSRDKGNSYEQYF
TRBV4-3,many,CASSQAGSYNEQFF
TRBV4-1,once,CASSQDTARRAFF
TRBV7-7,-,CASSPLAAGDEQFF
TRBV5-1,few,CASSLGVNNRGTNYGYTF
TRBV27,many,CASSSSGTLLGLPGANVLTF